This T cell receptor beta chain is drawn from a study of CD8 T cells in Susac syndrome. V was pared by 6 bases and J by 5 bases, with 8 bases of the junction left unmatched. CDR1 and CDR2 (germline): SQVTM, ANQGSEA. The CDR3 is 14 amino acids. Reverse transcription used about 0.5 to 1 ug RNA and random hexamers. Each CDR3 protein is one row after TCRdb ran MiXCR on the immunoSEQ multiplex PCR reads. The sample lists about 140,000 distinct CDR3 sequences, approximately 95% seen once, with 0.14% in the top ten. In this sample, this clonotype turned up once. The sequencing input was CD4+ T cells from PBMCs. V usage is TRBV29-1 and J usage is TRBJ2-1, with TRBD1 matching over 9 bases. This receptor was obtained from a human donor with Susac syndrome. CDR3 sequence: CSVRGTGRNNEQFF. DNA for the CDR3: TGCAGCGTCCGAGGGACAGGGAGAAACAATGAGCAGTTCTTC.